The present entry profiles one T cell receptor beta chain with its context. No antigen is known for it. These data are taken from a study of T cells in Graves' hyperthyroidism and ophthalmopathy. Overall study context: Initial diagnosis, before any treatment, was when peripheral blood was collected. Whole-study findings and limits: Blood also carried most thyroid clonotypes expanded above 0.001.

The TCR beta CDR3 regions underwent amplification using RNA transcripts as the source. With the HTBI primer set, the TCR CDR3 went through a first round of RT-PCR. A single record per CDR3 protein comes from TCRdb applying MiXCR to the multiplex PCR reads. The data show about half a million distinct CDR3 sequences, with around 20% seen just once and about a quarter held by the top ten. In patients aged 18 to 65, hyperthyroidism was newly diagnosed, with duration under 2 months. Clinical symptoms, serum thyroxine and TRAb, thyroid ultrasound and orbital computed tomography were used for the diagnoses. This clonotype originated in a man aged 18-30 years with Graves' hyperthyroidism. The sequenced sample consisted of blood.

DNA for the CDR3: TGTGCCACCAGTGACAATGACTATGGCTACACCTTC. Translated: CATSDNDYGYTF. The chain employs TRBV24-1 and TRBJ1-2; D is uncertain. V lost 4 bases and J 3 bases, leaving 5 bases between the germline ends. The CDR3 has 12 residues. From germline, CDR1 is KGHDR and CDR2 SFDVKD.